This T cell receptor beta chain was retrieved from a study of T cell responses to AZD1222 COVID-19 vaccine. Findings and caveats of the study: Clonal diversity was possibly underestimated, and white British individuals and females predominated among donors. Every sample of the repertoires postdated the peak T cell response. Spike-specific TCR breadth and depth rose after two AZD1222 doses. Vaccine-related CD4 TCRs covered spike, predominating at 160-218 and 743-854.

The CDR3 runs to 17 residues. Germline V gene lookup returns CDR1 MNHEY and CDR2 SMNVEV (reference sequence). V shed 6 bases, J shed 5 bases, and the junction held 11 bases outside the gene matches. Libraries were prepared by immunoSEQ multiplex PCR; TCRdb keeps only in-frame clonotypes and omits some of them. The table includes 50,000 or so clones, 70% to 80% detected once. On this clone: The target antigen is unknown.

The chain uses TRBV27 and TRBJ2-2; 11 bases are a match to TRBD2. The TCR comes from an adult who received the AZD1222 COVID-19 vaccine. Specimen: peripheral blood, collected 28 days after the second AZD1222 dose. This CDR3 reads CASSPSLAGGRTGELFF. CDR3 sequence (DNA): TGTGCCAGCAGCCCATCGTTAGCGGGGGGGCGGACCGGGGAGCTGTTTTTT.